A selection of T cell receptor beta chains follows, all from one sample in a study of T cells in Graves' hyperthyroidism and ophthalmopathy. MiXCR, run by TCRdb on the multiplex PCR reads, gives a single entry per CDR3 protein. The profile shows roughly 630,000 distinct CDR3 sequences, approximately 14% of them singletons. The sample consisted of blood. These receptors were collected from a woman aged 30 to 39 with Graves' hyperthyroidism. The CDR3 runs from the conserved cysteine through the conserved F or W. Each record gives: D gene, J gene, clone size, V gene, CDR3 protein. D genes are given only for firm matches. Not all rows give a size; the values are once, few, many and, for expanded clones, a class.

NA | TRBJ2-3 | NA | TRBV7-6 | CASSLSSPGSDTQYF
TRBD2 | TRBJ2-3 | few | TRBV11-2 | CANSPRGGALTDTQYF
NA | TRBJ1-5 | few | TRBV24-1 | CATSETGRLNNQPQHF
NA | TRBJ1-1 | many | TRBV6-1 | CASSYGFGGAGTEAFF
NA | TRBJ2-2 | many | TRBV27 | CASSSRGSGELFF
NA | TRBJ1-6 | few | TRBV20-1 | CSARSDSPLHF
TRBD1 | TRBJ2-1 | NA | TRBV6-2/TRBV6-3 | CASSQKGQGPSNEQFF
TRBD1 | TRBJ2-2 | few | TRBV10-3 | CAISISGTGNTGELFF
NA | TRBJ1-2 | few | TRBV12-3/TRBV12-4 | CASSFILVTEEGYTF
NA | TRBJ2-7 | many | TRBV20-1 | CSATQTGWTYEQYF
NA | TRBJ2-3 | NA | TRBV5-6 | CASSLDRLWRRTQYF
NA | TRBJ1-2 | few | TRBV6-1 | CASSYSRLEAYGYTF
NA | TRBJ2-7 | many | TRBV20-1 | CSARRGGMYEQYF
NA | TRBJ2-7 | few | TRBV5-1 | CASSLAGLLYLEKREQYF
NA | TRBJ2-7 | NA | TRBV6-1 | CATTSHEQYF
NA | TRBJ2-3 | many | TRBV5-1 | CASSPPGGGRSPDTQYF
TRBD1 | TRBJ2-7 | few | TRBV7-2 | CASSLVGAGQVSYKQYF
NA | TRBJ2-3 | many | TRBV10-2 | CASREGGLRTDTQYF
TRBD1 | TRBJ2-3 | many | TRBV6-1 | CASSDGTGGILYTQYF
NA | TRBJ2-5 | many | TRBV12-3/TRBV12-4 | CASSPLGGAETQYF
TRBD2 | TRBJ2-2 | NA | TRBV27 | CASSSTSGRVPGELFF
NA | TRBJ1-4 | many | TRBV28 | CASTLGAGRKLFF
NA | TRBJ2-1 | many | TRBV27 | CASSLDGFNEQFF
TRBD1 | TRBJ2-5 | NA | TRBV5-1 | CASSPPGGVRTQYF
NA | TRBJ1-5 | NA | TRBV28 | CASSHSNGGLNLNQPQHF
NA | TRBJ2-2 | many | TRBV2 | CASSETRTGELFF
TRBD2 | TRBJ2-7 | NA | TRBV12-3/TRBV12-4 | CASSQPTSGASYEQYF
TRBD2 | TRBJ2-1 | NA | TRBV20-1 | CSANPLATKGNEQFF
TRBD1 | TRBJ2-7 | few | TRBV28 | CASSLNWDSDYEQYF
NA | TRBJ2-1 | few | TRBV30 | CAWVAGSYNEQFF
NA | TRBJ2-5 | many | TRBV6-6 | CASSYSAQETQYF
NA | TRBJ1-5 | few | TRBV7-9 | CASSLFGAGGNQPQHF
NA | TRBJ1-1 | many | TRBV6-2/TRBV6-3 | CASSFKPPGRKNTEAFF
TRBD2 | TRBJ2-1 | many | TRBV5-1 | CASSLAGSGRIHEQFF
TRBD1 | TRBJ2-3 | many | TRBV7-2 | CASSSRDRDTQYF
NA | TRBJ1-3 | few | TRBV9 | CASSPRPGTNSGNTIYF
NA | TRBJ1-3 | few | TRBV6-6 | CASSYSNRAHTIYF
TRBD1 | TRBJ2-7 | NA | TRBV19 | CASSMSAGGTYEQYF
NA | TRBJ2-1 | NA | TRBV20-1 | CSARDMAVVDWYNEQFF
NA | TRBJ2-3 | NA | TRBV14 | CASSRPGPSTDTQYF
TRBD1 | TRBJ1-5 | many | TRBV6-2/TRBV6-3 | CASSYSRGLNQPQHF
TRBD2 | TRBJ2-2 | NA | TRBV2 | CASSGTSVAGELFF
NA | TRBJ2-3 | many | TRBV20-1 | CSTTFEGGTDTQYF
TRBD2 | TRBJ2-7 | NA | TRBV2 | CASGGLAGEQYF
TRBD2 | TRBJ2-7 | many | TRBV7-3 | CASSPTGGRGYEQYF
TRBD2 | TRBJ2-7 | NA | TRBV28 | CASRPGLAPREQYF
NA | TRBJ1-1 | few | TRBV7-2 | CASTLKGQGNTEAFF
NA | TRBJ1-1 | few | TRBV4-3 | CASSQDHMEAFF
NA | TRBJ2-1 | many | TRBV6-2/TRBV6-3 | CASTIYGSGEQFF
NA | TRBJ2-3 | once | TRBV27 | CASSSRDDLF
NA | TRBJ1-5 | NA | TRBV7-2 | CASSLGAGASNQPQHF
NA | TRBJ2-2 | few | TRBV27 | CASYGVAWRTGELFF
NA | TRBJ2-7 | many | TRBV5-1 | CASSLQGSYEQYF
NA | TRBJ1-2 | many | TRBV7-8 | CASSPQYGDYGYTF
NA | TRBJ1-5 | few | TRBV27 | CASSSNSGGQPQHF
NA | TRBJ2-7 | many | TRBV27 | CASSFGTSSYEQYF
NA | TRBJ2-3 | many | TRBV7-2 | CASSFSLQGTDTQYF